The entry that follows covers one TCR beta chain sequence. No cognate antigen has been identified for it. No qualities accompany the bases; no much larger clone lies one base away. The donors were included in the validation cohort of 130 or so subjects, a group kept apart from the approximately 700-subject first cohort. The data were taken from a study of cytomegalovirus exposure and HLA in healthy donors (dated by TCRdb to about 2017). Regarding the research as a whole: The 666 repertoires of the first cohort and the approximately 130 validation repertoires were produced on the same platform, according to a later analysis. In addition to the first cohort of 500 to 850 subjects, a separate validation cohort of around 110 different subjects was used. To predict cytomegalovirus infection status, the study brought together high-throughput TCR immunosequencing, statistical association of individual TCRs with disease status, and machine learning. The aim of the study was to test whether cataloging public T cell receptors could identify signatures of past pathogen exposure. Paper-wide results and their limitations: In both the original and validation cohorts, the classifier was reported to diagnose cytomegalovirus status with high specificity and sensitivity. A total of some 180 TCR beta chains were listed by the study as associated with cytomegalovirus. A later analysis found that TCRs clustered in the first cohort also tended to co-occur in the roughly 120 validation repertoires, with about 94% of cluster scores above 0. In vitro tests confirmed that three of the cytomegalovirus-associated TCR beta chains recognize cytomegalovirus antigens. Most TCR sequences were seen in very few donors, while some public TCRs were found in many individuals. The authors suggested that the approach could potentially be generalized to other disease states and immunological phenotypes. All 120 or so repertoires were used to score co-occurrence in the validation cohort in a later analysis, because that analysis had no HLA typing for the cohort.

The CDR3 measures 12 amino acids from cysteine to phenylalanine. Kept here is only the CDR3 DNA, which spans 36 bases and is read in frame from base 1. CDR1 LGHNT and CDR2 FRNRAP are derived from the germline V gene. Trimming removed 6 bases from V and 5 bases from J, leaving 11 bases between the germline ends. The receptor library was made with the immunoSEQ multiplex PCR assay. The study's own analysis went as follows. To diagnose cytomegalovirus status from the catalog of TCR beta chain sequences, a statistical classification framework was built. Here the immuneACCESS table is served through TCRdb, limited to in-frame sequences with V and J called. Missing clones are a known gap in these copies; in checked studies unresolved V genes cover under half, and the rest lacks a known reason. D and trimming come from the DNA, and the V and J calls and clone size come from that table. The sample has over 200,000 clones on record, roughly 84% of them singletons. In total, the top ten clones hold roughly 2% of the sample.

This clonotype was sampled from a woman in her late teens or twenties in good health and CMV-seropositive. Sequencing was carried out using PBMCs. The chain joins TRBV12-5 to TRBJ2-7; TRBD2 might be the D gene, on 5 matching bases. The CDR3 reads as follows: CASGHDSDEQYF. The DNA sequence reads TGTGCTAGTGGACATGATAGCGACGAGCAGTACTTC.